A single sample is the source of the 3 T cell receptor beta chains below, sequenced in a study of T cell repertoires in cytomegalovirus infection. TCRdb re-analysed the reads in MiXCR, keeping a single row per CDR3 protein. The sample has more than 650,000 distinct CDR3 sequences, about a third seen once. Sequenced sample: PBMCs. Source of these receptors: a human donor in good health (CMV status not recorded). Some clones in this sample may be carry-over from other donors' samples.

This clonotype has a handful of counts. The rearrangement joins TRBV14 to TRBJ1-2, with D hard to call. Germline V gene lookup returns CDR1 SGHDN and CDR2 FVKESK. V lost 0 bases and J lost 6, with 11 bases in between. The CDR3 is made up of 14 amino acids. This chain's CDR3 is CASSQEGRLDGYTF. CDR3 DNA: TGTGCCAGCAGCCAAGAAGGCAGGTTAGATGGCTACACCTTC. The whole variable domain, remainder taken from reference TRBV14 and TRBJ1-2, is EAGVTQFPSHSVIEKGQTVTLRCDPISGHDNLYWYRRVMGKEIKFLLHFVKESKQDESGMPNNRFLAERTGGTYSTLKVQPAELEDSGVYFCASSQEGRLDGYTFGSGTRLTVV.

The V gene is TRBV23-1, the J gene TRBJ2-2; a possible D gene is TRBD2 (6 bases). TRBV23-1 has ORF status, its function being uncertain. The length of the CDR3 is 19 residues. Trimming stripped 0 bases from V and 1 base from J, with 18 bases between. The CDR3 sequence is CASSQSPHAGKGNTGELFF. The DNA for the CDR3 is TGCGCCAGCAGTCAATCCCCTCACGCGGGGAAGGGGAACACCGGGGAGCTGTTTTTT.

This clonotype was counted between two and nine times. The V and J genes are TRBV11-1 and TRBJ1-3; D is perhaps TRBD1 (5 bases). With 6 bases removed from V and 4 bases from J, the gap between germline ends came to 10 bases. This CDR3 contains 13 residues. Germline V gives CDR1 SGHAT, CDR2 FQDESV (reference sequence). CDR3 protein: CASRRDVGNTIYF. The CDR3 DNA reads TGTGCCAGCAGACGGGACGTCGGAAACACCATATATTTT.